One T cell receptor beta chain is described in this entry. Its antigen is unidentified. The data were taken from a study of brain T cells in children with intractable seizures. General study results and limits: Patients' HCMV serostatus was unknown; virus specificity rests on CDR3 similarity alone. Clones missing pre-surgery may reflect undersampling of that blood sample.

Here immunoSEQ multiplex PCR was the method, and the copy in TCRdb shows in-frame clones only, minus some. Among under 400,000 clones listed, roughly 93% were seen once. Sample time point: blood from clinic visit 5 months post-surgery; TSC patient then seizure free. The sequenced cases were selected for having the highest brain T cell transcript signatures. The CDR3 has 17 amino acids. J gave up 0 bases and V 5 bases, and 10 bases lay outside the gene matches. The material sequenced was peripheral blood, taken 4 to 6 months after surgery. This chain connects TRBV6-7 to TRBJ1-1; 9 bases line up with TRBD1. TRBV6-7 is an ORF for which the function is uncertain. The clonotype was recovered from a boy in the first two years of life with tuberous sclerosis and intractable seizures. CDR3 DNA sequence: TGTGCCAGCAGTCCCGGACAGGGGCATTTGGTGAACACTGAAGCTTTCTTT. It is translated as CASSPGQGHLVNTEAFF.